What follows are 5 T cell receptor beta chains derived from one specimen sequenced in a study of shared clonotypes between healthy human individuals. The table came from immunoSEQ multiplex PCR; TCRdb's copy has only in-frame clones and leaves some out. The data hold over a million clones, with about 75% observed a single time. Sequenced material: memory CD4+ T cells sorted from blood. Subset meaning: CD45RA-negative fraction. The receptors derive from a man between 18 and 29 years old in good health.

The chain carries TRBV10-3 and TRBJ2-6; TRBD1 agrees at 9 bases. The CDR3 covers 18 residues. The V and J ends lost 4 bases and 1 base, in that order; junction bases with no gene match: 8. The germline gives CDR1 ENHRY, CDR2 SYGVKD. This CDR3 is CAISAWGQGTSGANVLTF. The CDR3 DNA follows: TGTGCCATCAGTGCCTGGGGACAGGGAACTTCTGGGGCCAACGTCCTGACTTTC.

This clone was detected a few times. This chain links TRBV6-1 with TRBJ2-7; D not resolved. There are 14 residues in the CDR3. Germline CDR1 and CDR2: MNHNS and SASEGT. V shed 5 bases and J shed 3 bases, with 14 bases lying between them. CDR3 DNA: TGTGCCAGCAGTACCCGAGGACGCGGCTACGAGCAGTACTTC. Translated: CASSTRGRGYEQYF.

V and J are TRBV7-2 and TRBJ2-5; D might be TRBD1 (6 bases). The DNA end lines up better with TRBJ2-7; the J call may be wrong. The CDR3 covers 14 residues. The germline CDR1 and CDR2 sequences are SGHTA and FQGNSA. The CDR3 coding sequence is TGTGCCAGCAGCCTAGACAGGTCCACCTACGAGCAGTACTTC. Its translation: CASSLDRSTYEQYF.

The rearrangement joins TRBV30 to TRBJ2-3; D is unresolved. The CDR3 extends over 11 amino acids. The germline V gene encodes CDR1 GTSNPN and CDR2 SVGIG (reference sequence). The V gene lost 5 bases and the J gene lost 6 bases, with 9 bases spanning the gap. The CDR3 DNA reads as TGTGCCTGGGGGGAAGAGGATACGCAGTATTTT. Translation gives CAWGEEDTQYF.

This chain links TRBV6-5 with TRBJ1-1, with TRBD1 matching over 9 bases. Germline V lookup: CDR1 MNHEY, CDR2 SVGAGI. The CDR3 is made up of 14 amino acids. V shed 5 bases, J shed 3 bases, and the junction held 4 bases outside the gene matches. CDR3 region: CASSTDRGDTEAFF. The CDR3 DNA sequence: TGTGCCAGCAGTACGGACAGGGGTGACACTGAAGCTTTCTTT.